Listed below are T cell receptor beta chains from one sample, sequenced in a study of blood T cells in healthy people across ages. TCRdb passed the 5' RACE reads through MiXCR, listing each CDR3 protein once. The data contain some 1.8 million distinct CDR3 sequences, approximately 40% of them singletons. Sequenced: blood. These receptor sequences come from a human donor in good health. Both conserved end residues are part of each CDR3. Fields, in order: clone size, V gene, J gene, D gene, CDR3 DNA, CDR3 protein. The D gene is left open where the match is weak. Some rows mark clone size as missing; the rest say once, few, many or name a class of expanded clone.

-	TRBV9	TRBJ1-5	-	TGTGCCAGCAGCGTAGGGGCCCAGGTTCCGCCCCAGCATTTT	CASSVGAQVPPQHF
-	TRBV15	TRBJ2-3	-	TGTGCCACCAGCACCTGGGACGCCAAAAGCACAGATACGCAGTATTTT	CATSTWDAKSTDTQYF
-	TRBV20-1	TRBJ2-7	-	TGCAGTGCCACGAGGGACCATTACGAGCAGTACTTC	CSATRDHYEQYF
-	TRBV18	TRBJ1-5	-	TGTGCCAGCTCCTTTGTCCACCGGGGATATCAGCCCCAGCATTTT	CASSFVHRGYQPQHF
few	TRBV7-3	TRBJ2-1	TRBD2	TGTGCCAGCAGCCCTACTAGCGGGGTAGACAATGAGCAGTTCTTC	CASSPTSGVDNEQFF
-	TRBV28	TRBJ2-5	-	TGTGCCAGCCATGAACCGGGACATAGTAATCAAGAGACCCAGTACTTC	CASHEPGHSNQETQYF
-	TRBV2	TRBJ2-7	-	TGTGCCAGCAGGGAACCGGACGGCTACGAGCAGTACTTC	CASREPDGYEQYF
-	TRBV4-3	TRBJ2-3	-	TGCGCCAGCAGCCAAAGTCAGACTAGGGGAGAGGATACGCAGTATTTT	CASSQSQTRGEDTQYF
-	TRBV20-1	TRBJ2-3	TRBD2	TGCAGTGCCACCTCACCGGGACTACACACAGATACGCAGTATTTT	CSATSPGLHTDTQYF
few	TRBV7-9	TRBJ1-5	TRBD1	TGTGCCAGCAGCCCACACCCTCCGGGACAGGGTGAAAAGCAGCATTTT	CASSPHPPGQGEKQHF
-	TRBV7-3	TRBJ2-3	-	TGTGACAGCAGCCTTAACGCAGGGTCCCGGGTGACGCAGTATTTT	CDSSLNAGSRVTQYF
-	TRBV7-9	TRBJ2-1	-	TGTGCCAGCAGCTTCGAGTGGGACACCAGAAGGGGTGAGCAGTTCTTC	CASSFEWDTRRGEQFF
once	TRBV28	TRBJ2-7	TRBD1	TGTGCCAGCAGTTCCCAGACAGGGGTCGAGCAGTACTTC	CASSSQTGVEQYF
-	TRBV7-2	TRBJ1-2	-	TGTGCCAGCAGCTTAGTTGGGGAGGACGGTGGCTACACCTTC	CASSLVGEDGGYTF
-	TRBV11-2	TRBJ1-1	-	TGTGCCAGCAGCCTAACCTACAACTTGAACACTGAAGCTTTCTTT	CASSLTYNLNTEAFF
-	TRBV28	TRBJ1-4	-	TGTGCCAGCAGTTTCCACCGGGACGCCCCGCTTGAAAAACTGTTTTTT	CASSFHRDAPLEKLFF
few	TRBV4-1	TRBJ1-2	TRBD1	TGCGCCAGCAGCCAAGGGGTAGGGGACAGCTATGGCTACACCTTC	CASSQGVGDSYGYTF
-	TRBV6-2/TRBV6-3	TRBJ2-7	-	TGTGCCAGCAGTTACGGGGGGGCGCGGTACGAGCAGTACTTC	CASSYGGARYEQYF
-	TRBV7-2	TRBJ2-3	-	TGTGCCAGCAGCTTAGGGGGGCGCGATACAGATACGCAGTATTTT	CASSLGGRDTDTQYF
-	TRBV14	TRBJ2-1	TRBD2	TGTGCCAGCAGCCGGAGCCTAGCGGGGGGGCGCAATGAGCAGTTCTTC	CASSRSLAGGRNEQFF
-	TRBV7-2	TRBJ1-5	-	TGTGCCAGCAGCTTAGATGTAGGTCCCAATCAGCCCCAGCATTTT	CASSLDVGPNQPQHF
-	TRBV4-3	TRBJ2-1	TRBD2	TGCGCCAGCAGCCAGGGCCTAGCGGGGGTCTACAATGAGCAGTTCTTC	CASSQGLAGVYNEQFF